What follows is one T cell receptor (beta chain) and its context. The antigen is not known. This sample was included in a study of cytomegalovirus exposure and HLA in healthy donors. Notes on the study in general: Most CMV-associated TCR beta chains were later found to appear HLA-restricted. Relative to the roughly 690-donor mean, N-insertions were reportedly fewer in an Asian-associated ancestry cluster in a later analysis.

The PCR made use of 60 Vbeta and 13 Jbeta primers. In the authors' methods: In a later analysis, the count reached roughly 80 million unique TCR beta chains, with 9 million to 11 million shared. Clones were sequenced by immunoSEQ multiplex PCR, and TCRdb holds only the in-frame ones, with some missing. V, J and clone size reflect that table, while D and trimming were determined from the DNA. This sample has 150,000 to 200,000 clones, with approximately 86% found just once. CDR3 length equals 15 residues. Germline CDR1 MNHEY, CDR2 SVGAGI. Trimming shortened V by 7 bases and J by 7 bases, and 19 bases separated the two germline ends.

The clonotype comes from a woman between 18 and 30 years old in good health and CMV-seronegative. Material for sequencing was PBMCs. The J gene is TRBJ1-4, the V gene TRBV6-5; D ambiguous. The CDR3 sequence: CASILRSGRVEKLFF. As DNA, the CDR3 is TGTGCCAGCATCCTTCGTTCGGGGAGGGTTGAAAAACTGTTTTTT.